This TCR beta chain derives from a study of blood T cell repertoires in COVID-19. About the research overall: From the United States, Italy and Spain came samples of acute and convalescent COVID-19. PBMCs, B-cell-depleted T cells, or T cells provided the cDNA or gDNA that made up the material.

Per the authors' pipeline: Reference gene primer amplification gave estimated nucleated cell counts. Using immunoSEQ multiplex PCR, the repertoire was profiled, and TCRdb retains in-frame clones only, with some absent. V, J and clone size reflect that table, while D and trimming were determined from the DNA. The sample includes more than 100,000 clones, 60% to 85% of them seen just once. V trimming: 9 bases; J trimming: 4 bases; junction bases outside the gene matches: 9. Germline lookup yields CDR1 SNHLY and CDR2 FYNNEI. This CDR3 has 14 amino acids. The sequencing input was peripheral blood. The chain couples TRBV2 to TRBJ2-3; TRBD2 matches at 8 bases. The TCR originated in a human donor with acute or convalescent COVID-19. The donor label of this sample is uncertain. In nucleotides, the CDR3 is TGTGCCAGTTTTGACGGGGGGGCCCCAGATACGCAGTATTTT. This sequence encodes CASFDGGAPDTQYF. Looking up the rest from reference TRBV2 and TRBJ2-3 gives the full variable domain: EPEVTQTPSHQVTQMGQEVILRCVPISNHLYFYWYRQILGQKVEFLVSFYNNEISEKSEIFDDQFSVERPDGSNFTLKIRSTKLEDSAMYFCASFDGGAPDTQYFGPGTRLTVL.